Sequencing of this T cell receptor (beta chain) was carried out in a study of vaccination and CD4 T cells after COVID-19. Specified treatment: 10-day PBMC culture with coronavirus spike peptide pools or control peptides (ViraFEST assay). For this clonotype: As yet, its antigen is unknown.

CDR1 and CDR2 from the germline V gene are WSHSY and SAAADI. The ends were cut back, 3 bases at V and 1 base at J, with 9 bases in the middle. This CDR3 has 14 amino acids. Once obtained from cultured CD4+ T cells, the DNA was sequenced using the Oncomine TCR Beta short-read assay. MiXCR, run by TCRdb on the PCR reads, gives a single entry per CDR3 protein. The table has around 20,000 distinct CDR3 sequences, about 45% seen once. The rearrangement uses TRBV10-2 and TRBJ1-1, with a possible D match to TRBD1 (6 bases). The clonotype originates from a human donor who had recovered from COVID-19. The sample comprised CD4+ T cells from blood, cultured in vitro. CDR3: CASSDARGNTEAFF. The CDR3 bases are TGCGCCAGCAGTGATGCCAGGGGGAACACTGAAGCTTTCTTT.